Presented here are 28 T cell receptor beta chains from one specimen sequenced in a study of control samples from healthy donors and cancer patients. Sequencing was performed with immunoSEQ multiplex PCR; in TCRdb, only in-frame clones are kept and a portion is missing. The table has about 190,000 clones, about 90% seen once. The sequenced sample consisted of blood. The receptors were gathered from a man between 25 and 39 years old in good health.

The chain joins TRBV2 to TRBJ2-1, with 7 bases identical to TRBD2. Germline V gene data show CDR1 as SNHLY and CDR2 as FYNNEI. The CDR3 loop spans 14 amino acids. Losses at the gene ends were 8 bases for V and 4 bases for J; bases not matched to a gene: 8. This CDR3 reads CASLVGGGYNEQFF. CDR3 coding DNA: TGTGCCAGCCTGGTGGGGGGGGGATACAATGAGCAGTTCTTC.

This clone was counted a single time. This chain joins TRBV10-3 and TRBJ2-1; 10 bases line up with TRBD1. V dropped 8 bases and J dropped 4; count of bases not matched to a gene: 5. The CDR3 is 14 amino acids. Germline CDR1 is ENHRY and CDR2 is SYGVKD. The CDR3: CAIGPGQGYNEQFF. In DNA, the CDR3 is TGTGCCATCGGTCCGGGACAGGGGTACAATGAGCAGTTCTTC.

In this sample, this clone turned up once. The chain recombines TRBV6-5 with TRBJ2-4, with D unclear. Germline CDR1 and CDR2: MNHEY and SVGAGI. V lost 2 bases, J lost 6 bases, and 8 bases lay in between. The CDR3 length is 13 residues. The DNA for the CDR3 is TGTGCCAGCAGTTACGGGAAGAGAAACATTCAGTACTTC. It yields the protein CASSYGKRNIQYF.

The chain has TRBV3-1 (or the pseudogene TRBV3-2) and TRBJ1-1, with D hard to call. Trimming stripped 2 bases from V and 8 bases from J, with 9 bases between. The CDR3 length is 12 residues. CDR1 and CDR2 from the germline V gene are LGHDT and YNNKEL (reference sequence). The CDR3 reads CASSQLGREAFF. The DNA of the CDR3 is TGTGCCAGCAGCCAATTGGGCAGGGAAGCTTTCTTT.

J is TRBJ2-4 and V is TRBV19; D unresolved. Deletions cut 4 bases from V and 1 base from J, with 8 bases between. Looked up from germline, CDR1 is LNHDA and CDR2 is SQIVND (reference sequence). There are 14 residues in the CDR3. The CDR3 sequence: CASSSDKAKNIQYF. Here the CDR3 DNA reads TGTGCCAGTAGTAGTGACAAGGCCAAAAACATTCAGTACTTC.

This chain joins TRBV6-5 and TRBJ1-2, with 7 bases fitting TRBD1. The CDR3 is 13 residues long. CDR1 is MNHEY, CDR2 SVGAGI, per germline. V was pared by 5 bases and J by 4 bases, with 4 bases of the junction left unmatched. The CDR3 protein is CASSPTGTYGYTF. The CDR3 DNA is TGTGCCAGCAGTCCGACAGGGACCTATGGCTACACCTTC.

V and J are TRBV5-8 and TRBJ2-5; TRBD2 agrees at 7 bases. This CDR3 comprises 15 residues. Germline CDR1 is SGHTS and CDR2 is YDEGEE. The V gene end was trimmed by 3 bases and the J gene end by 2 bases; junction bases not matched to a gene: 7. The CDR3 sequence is CASSSAGGLQETQYF. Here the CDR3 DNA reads TGTGCCAGCAGCTCTGCCGGGGGGTTACAAGAGACCCAGTACTTC. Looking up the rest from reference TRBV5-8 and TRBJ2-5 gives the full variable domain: EAGVTQSPTHLIKTRGQQATLRCSPISGHTSVYWYQQALGLGLQFLLWYDEGEERNRGNFPPRFSGRQFPNYSSELNVNALELEDSALYLCASSSAGGLQETQYFGPGTRLLVL.

The CDR3 loop is CASSFDRDYGYTF. The CDR3 DNA sequence: TGTGCCAGCAGTTTCGACAGGGACTATGGCTACACCTTC. The gene calls are TRBV7-2 and TRBJ1-2, with 7 positions matching TRBD1. The length of the CDR3 is 13 residues. The germline V gene encodes CDR1 SGHTA and CDR2 FQGNSA. V lost 6 bases, J lost 3 bases, and 4 bases stayed unmatched.

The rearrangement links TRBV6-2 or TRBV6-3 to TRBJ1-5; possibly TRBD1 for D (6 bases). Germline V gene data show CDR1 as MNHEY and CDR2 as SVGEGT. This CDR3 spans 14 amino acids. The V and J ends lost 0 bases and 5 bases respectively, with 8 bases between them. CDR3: CASSYSWGHQPQHF. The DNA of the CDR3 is TGTGCCAGCAGTTACTCTTGGGGGCATCAGCCCCAGCATTTT.

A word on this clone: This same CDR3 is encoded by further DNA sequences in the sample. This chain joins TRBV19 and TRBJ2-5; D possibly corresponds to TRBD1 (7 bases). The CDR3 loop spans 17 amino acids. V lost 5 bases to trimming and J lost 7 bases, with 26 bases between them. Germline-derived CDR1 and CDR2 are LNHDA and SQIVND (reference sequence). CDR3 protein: CASSPPLRGQAGGTQYF. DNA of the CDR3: TGTGCCAGTAGTCCCCCCCTCCGAGGACAGGCCGGGGGGACCCAGTACTTC. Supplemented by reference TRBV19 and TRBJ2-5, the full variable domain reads DGGITQSPKYLFRKEGQNVTLSCEQNLNHDAMYWYRQDPGQGLRLIYYSQIVNDFQKGDIAEGYSVSREKKESFPLTVTSAQKNPTAFYLCASSPPLRGQAGGTQYFGPGTRLLVL.

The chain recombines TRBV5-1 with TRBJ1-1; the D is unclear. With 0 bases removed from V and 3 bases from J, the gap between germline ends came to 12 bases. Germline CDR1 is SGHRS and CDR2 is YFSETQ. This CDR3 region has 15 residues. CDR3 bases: TGCGCCAGCAGCTTGGAGCTGGGCGGGTACACTGAAGCTTTCTTT. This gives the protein CASSLELGGYTEAFF.

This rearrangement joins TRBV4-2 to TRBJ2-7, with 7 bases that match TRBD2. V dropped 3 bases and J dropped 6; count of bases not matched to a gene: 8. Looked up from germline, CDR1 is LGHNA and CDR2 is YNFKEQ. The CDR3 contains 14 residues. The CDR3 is CASSQAGDHGEQYF. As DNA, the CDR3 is TGTGCCAGCAGCCAGGCGGGGGATCATGGCGAGCAGTACTTC.

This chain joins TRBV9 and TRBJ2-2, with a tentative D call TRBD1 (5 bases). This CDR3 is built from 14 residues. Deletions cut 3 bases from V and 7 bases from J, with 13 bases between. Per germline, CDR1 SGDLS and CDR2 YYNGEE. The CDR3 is CASSDWTLGGELFF. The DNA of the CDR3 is TGTGCCAGCAGCGACTGGACATTGGGCGGGGAGCTGTTTTTT.

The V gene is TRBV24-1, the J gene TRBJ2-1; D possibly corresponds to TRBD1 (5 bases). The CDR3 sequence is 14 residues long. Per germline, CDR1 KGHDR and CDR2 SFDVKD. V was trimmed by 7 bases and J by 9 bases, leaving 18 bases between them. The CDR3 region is CATRGIQGRGEQFF. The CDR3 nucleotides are TGTGCCACCAGAGGAATTCAGGGTAGAGGTGAGCAGTTCTTC.

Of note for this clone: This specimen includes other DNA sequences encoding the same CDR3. The CDR3 region is CASSFLQGGYTF. CDR3 in DNA: TGTGCCAGCAGTTTCCTCCAGGGTGGCTACACCTTC. The chain has TRBV12-3 or TRBV12-4 and TRBJ1-2, with a tentative D call TRBD1 (5 bases). This CDR3 is built from 12 residues. With 3 bases removed from V and 7 bases from J, the gap between germline ends came to 9 bases.

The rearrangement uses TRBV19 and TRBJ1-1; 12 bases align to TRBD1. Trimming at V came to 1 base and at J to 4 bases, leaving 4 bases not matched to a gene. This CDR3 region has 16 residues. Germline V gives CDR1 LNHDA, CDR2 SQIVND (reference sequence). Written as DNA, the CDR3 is TGTGCCAGTAGTATAGGGGACAGGGGGCTCGGCACTGAAGCTTTCTTT. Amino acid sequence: CASSIGDRGLGTEAFF. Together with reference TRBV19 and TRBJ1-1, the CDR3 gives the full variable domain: DGGITQSPKYLFRKEGQNVTLSCEQNLNHDAMYWYRQDPGQGLRLIYYSQIVNDFQKGDIAEGYSVSREKKESFPLTVTSAQKNPTAFYLCASSIGDRGLGTEAFFGQGTRLTVV.

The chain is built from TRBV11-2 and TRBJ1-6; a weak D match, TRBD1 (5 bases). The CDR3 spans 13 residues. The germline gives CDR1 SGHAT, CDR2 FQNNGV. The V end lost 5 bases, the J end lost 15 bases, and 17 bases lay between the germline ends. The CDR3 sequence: CASSLEQGIVLHF. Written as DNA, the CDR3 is TGTGCCAGCAGCCTCGAGCAGGGTATCGTCCTCCACTTT.

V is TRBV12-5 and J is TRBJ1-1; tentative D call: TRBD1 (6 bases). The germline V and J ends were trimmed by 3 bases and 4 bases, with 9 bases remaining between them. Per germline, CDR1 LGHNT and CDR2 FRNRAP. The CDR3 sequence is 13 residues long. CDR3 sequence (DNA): TGTGCTAGTGGTTTCGGGGGGGCCACTGAAGCTTTCTTT. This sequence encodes CASGFGGATEAFF. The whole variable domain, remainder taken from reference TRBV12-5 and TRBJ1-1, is DARVTQTPRHKVTEMGQEVTMRCQPILGHNTVFWYRQTMMQGLELLAYFRNRAPLDDSGMPKDRFSAEMPDATLATLKIQPSEPRDSAVYFCASGFGGATEAFFGQGTRLTVV.

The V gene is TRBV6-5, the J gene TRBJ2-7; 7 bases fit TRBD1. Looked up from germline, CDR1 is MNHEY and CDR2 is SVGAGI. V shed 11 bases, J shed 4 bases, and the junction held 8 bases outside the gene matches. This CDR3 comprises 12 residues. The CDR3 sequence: CAGGQAFYEQYF. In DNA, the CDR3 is TGTGCCGGCGGACAGGCTTTTTACGAGCAGTACTTC.

In DNA form, the CDR3 reads TGTGCCAGCAGTGAAATCGTCTCGGGAGGGGGAAATTCACCCCTCCACTTT. Its protein product is CASSEIVSGGGNSPLHF. The chain joins TRBV6-1 to TRBJ1-6, with D perhaps TRBD1 (6 bases). Trimming stripped 2 bases from V and 7 bases from J, with 18 bases between. The CDR3 loop spans 17 amino acids. CDR1 and CDR2 (germline): MNHNS, SASEGT.

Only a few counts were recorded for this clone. The CDR3 DNA sequence: TGTGCCAGCATTGGCCACACAGATACGCAGTATTTT. Its translation is CASIGHTDTQYF. The J gene is TRBJ2-3, the V gene TRBV6-5, with no clear D. V gave up 7 bases and J gave up 2 bases, with 7 bases separating them. Looked up from germline, CDR1 is MNHEY and CDR2 is SVGAGI. The length of the CDR3 is 12 residues.

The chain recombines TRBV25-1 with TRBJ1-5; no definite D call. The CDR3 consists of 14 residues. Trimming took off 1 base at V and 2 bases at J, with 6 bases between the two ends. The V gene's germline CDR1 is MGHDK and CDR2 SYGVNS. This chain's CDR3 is CASSESGGNQPQHF. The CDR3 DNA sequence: TGTGCCAGCAGTGAATCTGGCGGCAATCAGCCCCAGCATTTT. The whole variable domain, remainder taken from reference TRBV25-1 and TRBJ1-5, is EADIYQTPRYLVIGTGKKITLECSQTMGHDKMYWYQQDPGMELHLIHYSYGVNSTEKGDLSSESTVSRIRTEHFPLTLESARPSHTSQYLCASSESGGNQPQHFGDGTRLSIL.

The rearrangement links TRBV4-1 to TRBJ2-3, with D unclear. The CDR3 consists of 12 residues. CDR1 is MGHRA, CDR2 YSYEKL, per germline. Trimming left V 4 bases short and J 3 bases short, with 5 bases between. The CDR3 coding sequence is TGCGCCAGCAGCCTTGGAACAGATACGCAGTATTTT. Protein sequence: CASSLGTDTQYF.

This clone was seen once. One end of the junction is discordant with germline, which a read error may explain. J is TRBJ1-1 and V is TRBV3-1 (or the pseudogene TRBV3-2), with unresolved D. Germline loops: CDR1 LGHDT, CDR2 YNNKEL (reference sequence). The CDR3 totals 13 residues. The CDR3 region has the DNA TGTGCCAGCAGCCAGGTGGTGAAGACTGAAGCTTTCTTT. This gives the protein CASSQVVKTEAFF.

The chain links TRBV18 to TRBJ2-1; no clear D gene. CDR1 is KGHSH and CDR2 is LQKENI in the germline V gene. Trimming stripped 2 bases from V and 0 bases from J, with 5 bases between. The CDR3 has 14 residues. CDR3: CASSPSLSYNEQFF. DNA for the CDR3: TGTGCCAGCTCACCATCCCTCTCCTACAATGAGCAGTTCTTC.

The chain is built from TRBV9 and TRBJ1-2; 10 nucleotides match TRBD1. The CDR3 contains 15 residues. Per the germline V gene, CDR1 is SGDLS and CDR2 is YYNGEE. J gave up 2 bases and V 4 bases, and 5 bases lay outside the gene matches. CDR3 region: CASSPRTGGNYGYTF. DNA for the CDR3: TGTGCCAGCAGCCCAAGGACAGGGGGAAACTATGGCTACACCTTC.

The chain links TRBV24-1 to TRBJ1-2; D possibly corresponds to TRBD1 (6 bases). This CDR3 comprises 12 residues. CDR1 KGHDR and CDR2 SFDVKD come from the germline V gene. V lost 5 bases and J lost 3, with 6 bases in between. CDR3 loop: CATSGTDYGYTF. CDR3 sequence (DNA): TGTGCCACCAGTGGGACAGACTATGGCTACACCTTC.

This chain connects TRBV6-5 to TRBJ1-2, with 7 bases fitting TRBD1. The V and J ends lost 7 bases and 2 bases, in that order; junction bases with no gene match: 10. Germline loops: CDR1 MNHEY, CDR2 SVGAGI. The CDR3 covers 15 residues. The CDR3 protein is CASILTGNLNYGYTF. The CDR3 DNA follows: TGTGCCAGCATTTTGACAGGGAATCTAAACTATGGCTACACCTTC.